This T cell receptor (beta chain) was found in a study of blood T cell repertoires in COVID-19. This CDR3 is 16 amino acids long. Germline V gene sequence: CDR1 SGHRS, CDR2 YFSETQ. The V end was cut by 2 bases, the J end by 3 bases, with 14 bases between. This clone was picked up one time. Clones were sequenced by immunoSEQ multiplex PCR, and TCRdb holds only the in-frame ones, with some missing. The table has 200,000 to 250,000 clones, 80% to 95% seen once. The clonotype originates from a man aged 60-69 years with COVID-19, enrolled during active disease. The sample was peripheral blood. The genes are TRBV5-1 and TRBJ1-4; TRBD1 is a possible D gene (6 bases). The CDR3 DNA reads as TGCGCCAGCAGCTTTGGGGGCTCGGTGCCTAATGAAAAACTGTTTTTT. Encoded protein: CASSFGGSVPNEKLFF.